Included here is one T cell receptor beta chain sequence, with context. The antigen remains unidentified. This specimen belongs to a study of OX40 agonist ivuxolimab in advanced cancers. Study information: Previous treatment with anti-PD-1, anti-PD-L1 or anti-CTLA-4 therapy was allowed; 40% had received some. Study-wide results and caveats: On average, a greater number of expanded clones characterised CD8+ T cells relative to CD4+.

CDR1 is SEHNR, CDR2 FQNEAQ, per germline (reference sequence). The V end was cut by 5 bases, the J end by 10 bases, with 22 bases between. The length of the CDR3 is 15 residues. TCRdb keeps only in-frame clones here, not all; method: immunoSEQ multiplex PCR. Found here are more than 45,000 clones, roughly 90% of them singletons; the top ten hold approximately 6.6%. The chain combines TRBV7-9 with TRBJ2-3; perhaps TRBD2 as D (6 bases). This sequence originates from an adult with an advanced solid tumor such as melanoma, head and neck, liver or kidney cancer. Source: CD4+ or CD8+ T cells sorted from blood, taken in a trial of the OX40 agonist ivuxolimab. The CDR3 DNA follows: TGTGCCAGCAGCCCGACCAGCGGGCGAGGTGTTGCGCAGTATTTT. This encodes CASSPTSGRGVAQYF. Full variable domain (missing parts from reference TRBV7-9 and TRBJ2-3): DTGVSQNPRHKITKRGQNVTFRCDPISEHNRLYWYRQTLGQGPEFLTYFQNEAQLEKSRLLSDRFSAERPKGSFSTLEIQRTEQGDSAMYLCASSPTSGRGVAQYFGPGTRLTVL.